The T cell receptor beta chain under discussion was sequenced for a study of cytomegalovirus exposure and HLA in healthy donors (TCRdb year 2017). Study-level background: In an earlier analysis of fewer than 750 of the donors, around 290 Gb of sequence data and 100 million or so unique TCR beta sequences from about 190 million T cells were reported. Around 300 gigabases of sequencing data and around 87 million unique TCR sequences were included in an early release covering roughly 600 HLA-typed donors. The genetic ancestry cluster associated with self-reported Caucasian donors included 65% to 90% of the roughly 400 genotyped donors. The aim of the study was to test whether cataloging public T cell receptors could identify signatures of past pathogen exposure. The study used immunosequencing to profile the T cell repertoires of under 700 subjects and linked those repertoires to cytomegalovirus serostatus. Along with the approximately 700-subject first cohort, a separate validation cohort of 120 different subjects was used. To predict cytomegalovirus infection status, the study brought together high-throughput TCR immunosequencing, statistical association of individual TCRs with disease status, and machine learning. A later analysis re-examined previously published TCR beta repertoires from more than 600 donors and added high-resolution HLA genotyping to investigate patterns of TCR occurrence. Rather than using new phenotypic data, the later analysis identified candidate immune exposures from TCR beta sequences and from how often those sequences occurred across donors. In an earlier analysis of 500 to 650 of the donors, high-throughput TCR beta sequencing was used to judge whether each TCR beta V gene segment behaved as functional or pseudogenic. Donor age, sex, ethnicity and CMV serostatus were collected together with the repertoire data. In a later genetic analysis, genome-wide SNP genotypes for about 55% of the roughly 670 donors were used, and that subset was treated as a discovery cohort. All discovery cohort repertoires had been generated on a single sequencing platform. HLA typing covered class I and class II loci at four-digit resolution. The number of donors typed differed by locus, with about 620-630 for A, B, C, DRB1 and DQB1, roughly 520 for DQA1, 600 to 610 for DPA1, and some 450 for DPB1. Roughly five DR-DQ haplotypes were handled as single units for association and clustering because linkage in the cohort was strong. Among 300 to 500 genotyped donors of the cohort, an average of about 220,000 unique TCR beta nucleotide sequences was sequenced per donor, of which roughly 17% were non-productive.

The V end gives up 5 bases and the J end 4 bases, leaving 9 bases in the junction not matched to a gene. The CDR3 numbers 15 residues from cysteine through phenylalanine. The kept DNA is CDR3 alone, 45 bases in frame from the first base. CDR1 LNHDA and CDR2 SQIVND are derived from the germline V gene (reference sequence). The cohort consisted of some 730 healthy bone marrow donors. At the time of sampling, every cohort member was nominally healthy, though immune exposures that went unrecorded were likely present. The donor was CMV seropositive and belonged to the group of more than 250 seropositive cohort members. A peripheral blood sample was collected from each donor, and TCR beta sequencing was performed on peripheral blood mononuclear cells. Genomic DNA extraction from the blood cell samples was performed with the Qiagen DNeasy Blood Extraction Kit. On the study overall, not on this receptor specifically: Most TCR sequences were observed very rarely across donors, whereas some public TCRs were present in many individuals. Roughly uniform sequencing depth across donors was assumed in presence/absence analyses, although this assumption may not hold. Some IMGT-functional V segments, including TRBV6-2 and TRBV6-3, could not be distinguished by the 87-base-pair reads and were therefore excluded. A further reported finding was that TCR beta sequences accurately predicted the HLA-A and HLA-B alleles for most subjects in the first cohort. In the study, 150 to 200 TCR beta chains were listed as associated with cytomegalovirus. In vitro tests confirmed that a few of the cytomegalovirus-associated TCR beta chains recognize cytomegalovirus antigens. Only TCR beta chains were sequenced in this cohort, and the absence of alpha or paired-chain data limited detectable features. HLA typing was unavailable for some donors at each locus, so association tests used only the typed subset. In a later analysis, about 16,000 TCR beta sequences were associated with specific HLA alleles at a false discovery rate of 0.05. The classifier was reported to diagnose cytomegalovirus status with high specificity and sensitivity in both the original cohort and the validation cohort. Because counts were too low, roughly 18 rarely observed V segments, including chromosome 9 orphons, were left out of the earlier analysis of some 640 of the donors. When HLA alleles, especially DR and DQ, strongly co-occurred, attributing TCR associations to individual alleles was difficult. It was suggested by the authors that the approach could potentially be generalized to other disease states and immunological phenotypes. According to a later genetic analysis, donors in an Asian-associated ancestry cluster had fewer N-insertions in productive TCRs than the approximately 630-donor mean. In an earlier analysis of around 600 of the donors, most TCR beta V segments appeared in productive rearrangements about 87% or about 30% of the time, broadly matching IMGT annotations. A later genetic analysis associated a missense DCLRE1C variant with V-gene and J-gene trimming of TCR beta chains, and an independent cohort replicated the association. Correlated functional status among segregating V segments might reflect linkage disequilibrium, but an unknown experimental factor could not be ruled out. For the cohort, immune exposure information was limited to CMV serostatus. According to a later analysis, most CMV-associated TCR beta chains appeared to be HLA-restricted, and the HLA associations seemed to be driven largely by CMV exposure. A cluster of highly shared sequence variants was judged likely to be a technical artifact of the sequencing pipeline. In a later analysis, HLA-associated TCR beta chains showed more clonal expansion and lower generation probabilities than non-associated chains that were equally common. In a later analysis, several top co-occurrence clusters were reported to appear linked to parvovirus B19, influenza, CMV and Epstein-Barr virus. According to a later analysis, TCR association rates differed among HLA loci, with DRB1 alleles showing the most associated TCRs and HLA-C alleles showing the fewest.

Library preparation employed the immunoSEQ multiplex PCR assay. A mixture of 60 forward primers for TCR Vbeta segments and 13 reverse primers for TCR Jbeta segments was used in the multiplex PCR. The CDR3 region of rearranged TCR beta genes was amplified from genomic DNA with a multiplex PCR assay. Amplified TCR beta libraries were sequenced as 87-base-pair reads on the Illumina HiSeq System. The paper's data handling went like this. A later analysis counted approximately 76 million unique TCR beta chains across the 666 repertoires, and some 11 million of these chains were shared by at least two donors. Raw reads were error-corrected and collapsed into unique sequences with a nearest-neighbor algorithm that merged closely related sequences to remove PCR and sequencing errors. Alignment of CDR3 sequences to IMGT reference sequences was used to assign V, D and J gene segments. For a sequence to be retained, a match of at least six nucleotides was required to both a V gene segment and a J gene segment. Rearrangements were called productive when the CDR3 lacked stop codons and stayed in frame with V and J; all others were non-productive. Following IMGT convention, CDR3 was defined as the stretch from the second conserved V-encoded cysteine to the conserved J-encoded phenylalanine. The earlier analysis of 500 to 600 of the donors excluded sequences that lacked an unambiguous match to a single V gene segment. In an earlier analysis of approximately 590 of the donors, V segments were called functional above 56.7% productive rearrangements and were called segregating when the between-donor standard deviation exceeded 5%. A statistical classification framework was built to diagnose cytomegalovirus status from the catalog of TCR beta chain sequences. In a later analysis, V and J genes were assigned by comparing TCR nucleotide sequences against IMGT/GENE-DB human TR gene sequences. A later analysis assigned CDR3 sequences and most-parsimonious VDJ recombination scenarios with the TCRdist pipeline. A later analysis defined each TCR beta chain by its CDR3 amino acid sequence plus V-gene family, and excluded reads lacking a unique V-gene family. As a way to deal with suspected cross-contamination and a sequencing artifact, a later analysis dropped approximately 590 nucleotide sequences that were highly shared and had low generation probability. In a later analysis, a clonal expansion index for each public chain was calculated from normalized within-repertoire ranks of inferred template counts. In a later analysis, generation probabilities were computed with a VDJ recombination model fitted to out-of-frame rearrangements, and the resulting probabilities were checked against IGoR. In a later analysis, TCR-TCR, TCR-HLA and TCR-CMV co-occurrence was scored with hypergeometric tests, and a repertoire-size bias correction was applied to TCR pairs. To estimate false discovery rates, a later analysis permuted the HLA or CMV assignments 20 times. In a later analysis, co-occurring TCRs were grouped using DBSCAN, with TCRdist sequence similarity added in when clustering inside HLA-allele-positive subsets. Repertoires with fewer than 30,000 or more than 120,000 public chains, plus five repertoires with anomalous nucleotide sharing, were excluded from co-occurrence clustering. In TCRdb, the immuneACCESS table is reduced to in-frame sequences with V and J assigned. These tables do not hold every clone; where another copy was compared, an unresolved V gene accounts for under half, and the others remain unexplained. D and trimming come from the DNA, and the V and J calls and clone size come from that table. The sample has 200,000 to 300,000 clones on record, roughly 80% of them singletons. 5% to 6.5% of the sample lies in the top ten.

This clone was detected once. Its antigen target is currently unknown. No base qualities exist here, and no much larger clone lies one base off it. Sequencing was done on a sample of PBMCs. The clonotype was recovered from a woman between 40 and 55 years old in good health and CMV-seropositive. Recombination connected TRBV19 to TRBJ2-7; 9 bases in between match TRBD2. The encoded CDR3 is CASSYSASGIYEQYF. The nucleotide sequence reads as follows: TGTGCCAGTAGTTACTCGGCTAGCGGGATTTACGAGCAGTACTTC.